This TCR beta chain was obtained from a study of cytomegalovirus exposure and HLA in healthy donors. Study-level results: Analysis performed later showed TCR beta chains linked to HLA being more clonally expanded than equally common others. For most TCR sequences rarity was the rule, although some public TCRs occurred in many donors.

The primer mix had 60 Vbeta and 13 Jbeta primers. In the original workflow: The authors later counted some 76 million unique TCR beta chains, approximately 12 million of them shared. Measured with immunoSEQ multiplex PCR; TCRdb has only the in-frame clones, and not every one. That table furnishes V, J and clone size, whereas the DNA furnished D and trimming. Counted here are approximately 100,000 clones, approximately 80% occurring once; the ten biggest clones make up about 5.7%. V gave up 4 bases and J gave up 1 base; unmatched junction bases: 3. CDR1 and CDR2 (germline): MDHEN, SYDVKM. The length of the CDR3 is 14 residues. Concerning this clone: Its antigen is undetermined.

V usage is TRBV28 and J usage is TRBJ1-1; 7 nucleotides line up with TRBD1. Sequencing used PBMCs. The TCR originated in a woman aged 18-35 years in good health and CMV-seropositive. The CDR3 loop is CASSSDRWNTEAFF. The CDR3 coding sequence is TGTGCCAGCAGTTCGGACAGGTGGAACACTGAAGCTTTCTTT.